These T cell receptor beta chains were read from a single sample in a study of T-cell memory formation after mild COVID-19. TCRdb passed the 5' RACE reads through MiXCR, listing each CDR3 protein once. This table has roughly 180,000 distinct CDR3 sequences, around 10% appearing once. Source material: PBMCs or a T cell subset sorted from them (not recorded which). The receptors originated from a man between 18 and 35 years old who had mild COVID-19 (a few samples of this study predate the infection). Cell type and time point are not known. Both conserved end residues are part of each CDR3. A row's size may be missing; if present it is once, few, many or a size class.

TRBV4-1 many CASSQEPSGYSPLHF
TRBV5-1 - CASSPSGQNEKLFF
TRBV18 few CASSPSVSQGEQFF
TRBV3-1 - CASSRGPDGYTF
TRBV18 - CASSPPWVDNEQFF
TRBV7-2 few CASSPWGGITDTQYF
TRBV30 - CAWSVRGNEQFF
TRBV7-2 few CASILRRPGGEETQYF
TRBV12-3/TRBV12-4 few CASSFERTQYF
TRBV30 - CAWSHRVGQPQHF
TRBV29-1 - CITLEPSGSEAFF
TRBV20-1 - CSAGTGGNQPQHF
TRBV20-1 - CSARDRLTSGGAYEQYF